The clone carrying this TCR beta chain was seen ten or more times. Its antigen remains unidentified. This sample is part of a study of CD8+CD57+ T cells in acquired aplastic anemia. Study background: Sorted CD4+ and CD8+ cell DNA averaged around 3.3 ug. General study results and limits: A set of about 30 CD8+ CDR3 sequences was shared between patients and controls, and these sequences appeared highly expressed in patients.

In patients chosen for sequencing, flow cytometry had shown CD8+CD57+ cell expansion. Profiling that covered TCR beta VDJ and CDR3 relied on genomic DNA as its template. TCRdb called the reads again in MiXCR, with one record for every CDR3 protein. The top ten clones hold less than 20% of a sample with approximately 58,000 distinct CDR3 sequences, roughly three fifths of them seen once. CDR3 length: 13 amino acids. Trimming pared 0 bases from V and 8 bases from J, leaving 5 bases between. The germline V gene has CDR1 MNHEY and CDR2 SMNVEV (reference sequence). The rearrangement links TRBV27 to TRBJ1-6; D gene unclear. The receptor was isolated from a human donor with aplastic anemia. The sample taken for sequencing was sorted CD4+, CD8+, or CD8+CD57+ T cells (not recorded which) from PBMCs. Written as DNA, the CDR3 is TGTGCCAGCAGTTTATCCCAAGATTCACCCCTCCACTTT. Residues: CASSLSQDSPLHF.